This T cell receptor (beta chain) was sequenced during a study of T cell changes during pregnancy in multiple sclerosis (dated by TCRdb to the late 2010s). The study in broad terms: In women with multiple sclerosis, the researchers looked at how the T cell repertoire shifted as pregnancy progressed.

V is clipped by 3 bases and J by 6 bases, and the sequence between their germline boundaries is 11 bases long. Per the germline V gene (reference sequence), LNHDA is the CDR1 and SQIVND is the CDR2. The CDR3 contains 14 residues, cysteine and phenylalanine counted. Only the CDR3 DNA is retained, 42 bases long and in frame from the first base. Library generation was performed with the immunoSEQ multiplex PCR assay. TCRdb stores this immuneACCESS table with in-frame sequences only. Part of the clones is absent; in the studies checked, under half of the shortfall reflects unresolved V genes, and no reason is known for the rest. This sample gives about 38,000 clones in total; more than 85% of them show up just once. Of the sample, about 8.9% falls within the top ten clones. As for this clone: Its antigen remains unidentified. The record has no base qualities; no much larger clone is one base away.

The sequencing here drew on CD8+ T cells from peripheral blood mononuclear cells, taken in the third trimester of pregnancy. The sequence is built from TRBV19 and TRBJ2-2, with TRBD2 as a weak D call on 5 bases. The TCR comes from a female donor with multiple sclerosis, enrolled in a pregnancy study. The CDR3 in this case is CASSIWGEAGELFF. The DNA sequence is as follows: TGTGCCAGTAGTATCTGGGGAGAGGCCGGGGAGCTGTTTTTT.